Included here is one T cell receptor beta chain sequence, with context. Generation of cDNA took place in eight separate reactions per sample. Template switching added UMIs carrying a 6-nucleotide sample barcode. From the 5' RACE reads, TCRdb lists one entry per CDR3 protein and no DNA. The sample is made up of around 380,000 distinct CDR3 sequences, and the top ten hold more than 2% of it. CDR3 size: 13 residues. Germline values: CDR1 SEHNR, CDR2 FQNEAQ (reference sequence). The data were obtained in a study of monozygotic twins with inflammatory bowel disease. The chain carries TRBV7-9 and TRBJ1-5; the TCRdb D gene call, TRBD1, has no DNA to confirm it. Specimen: blood. The receptor's source is a human donor with ulcerative colitis or Crohn's disease, or a healthy co-twin of an affected twin (not recorded which). This CDR3 reads CASSSGQGQPQHF.